The 26 T cell receptor beta chains in this list originate from one sample, sequenced in a study of low-dose radiotherapy and immunotherapy resistance in tumors. TRAV- and TRBV-specific primers primed first-strand cDNA, covering alpha and beta chains. With a V-primer adapter and a constant-region primer, TCRs were amplified for 20 PCR cycles. TCRdb itself ran the reads through MiXCR, one entry per CDR3 protein. The repertoire consists of around 79,000 distinct CDR3 sequences, with 18% occurring once and the leading ten covering about 5.9%. Time point meaning: before trial treatment. The sequencing used PBMCs, collected before treatment. These receptors all stem from a male donor with prostate cancer.

This clonotype has more than one count but fewer than ten. The rearrangement links TRBV11-2 to TRBJ2-7, with D perhaps TRBD2 (6 bases). Germline CDR1 reads SGHAT; CDR2 reads FQNNGV. The length of the CDR3 is 11 residues. Trimming cost V 11 bases and J 0 bases, with 8 bases left between them. CDR3 amino acids: CAGGSSYEQYF. The CDR3 DNA reads TGTGCCGGGGGGAGCTCCTACGAGCAGTACTTC.

This clonotype was recorded at least ten times. This chain links TRBV18 with TRBJ2-2; TRBD1 might be the D (5 bases). The ends were cut back, 2 bases at V and 0 bases at J, with 13 bases in the middle. Germline lookup yields CDR1 KGHSH and CDR2 LQKENI. This CDR3 contains 17 residues. CDR3 sequence (DNA): TGTGCCAGCTCACCAAACTCCGTGACAGCGAACACCGGGGAGCTGTTTTTT. Encoded protein: CASSPNSVTANTGELFF. Looking up the rest from reference TRBV18 and TRBJ2-2 gives the full variable domain: NAGVMQNPRHLVRRRGQEARLRCSPMKGHSHVYWYRQLPEEGLKFMVYLQKENIIDESGMPKERFSAEFPKEGPSILRIQQVVRGDSAAYFCASSPNSVTANTGELFFGEGSRLTVL.

CDR3 sequence reads: CASSGTGTGAEQYF. In nucleotides, the CDR3 is TGCGCCAGCAGCGGGACCGGGACAGGAGCCGAGCAGTACTTC. The chain links TRBV5-1 to TRBJ2-7; TRBD1 agrees at 8 bases. Germline CDR1 is SGHRS and CDR2 is YFSETQ. The length of the CDR3 is 14 residues. J gave up 6 bases and V 4 bases, and 9 bases lay outside the gene matches.

The rearrangement links TRBV5-1 to TRBJ2-3; tentatively, D is TRBD2 (6 bases). Trimming stripped 4 bases from V and 3 bases from J, with 12 bases between. Per the germline V gene, CDR1 is SGHRS and CDR2 is YFSETQ. The CDR3 runs to 14 residues. The CDR3 DNA reads as TGCGCCAGCAGCCCCCAAGGACTAACAGATACGCAGTATTTT. Its protein is CASSPQGLTDTQYF.

This clonotype was observed at least ten times. The V call is TRBV4-1, the J call TRBJ2-7; D uncertain. This CDR3 is 16 amino acids long. The germline V gene encodes CDR1 MGHRA and CDR2 YSYEKL. The V and J ends lost 1 base and 2 bases respectively, with 15 bases between them. CDR3 protein: CASSQGDLMVTYEQYF. The CDR3 region has the DNA TGCGCCAGCAGCCAAGGAGATTTGATGGTAACCTACGAGCAGTACTTC.

This clonotype was seen only a few times. This may be a read error, as it is one base from a much larger clone. The V call is TRBV29-1, the J call TRBJ2-1; 8 bases are shared with TRBD1. V shed 6 bases and J 10 bases; nucleotides not matched to a gene: 11. Germline loops: CDR1 SQVTM, CDR2 ANQGSEA. The CDR3 covers 13 residues. CDR3 DNA: TGCAGCGTAACAGGGGGACAATACTACGAGCAGTTCTTC. This sequence encodes CSVTGGQYYEQFF.

This clonotype has ten or more counts. The chain carries TRBV5-1 and TRBJ1-1, with D uncertain. CDR3 length: 18 amino acids. Deletions cut 0 bases from V and 1 base from J, with 19 bases between. CDR1 is SGHRS and CDR2 is YFSETQ in the germline V gene. CDR3: CASSLEGDLGSWNTEAFF. The CDR3 DNA reads TGCGCCAGCAGCTTGGAAGGTGACTTGGGGTCCTGGAACACTGAAGCTTTCTTT.

In this sample, this clonotype turned up many times. The chain uses TRBV5-1 and TRBJ1-4; no definite D call. Germline V gene sequence: CDR1 SGHRS, CDR2 YFSETQ. Deletions cut 5 bases from V and 5 bases from J, with 13 bases between. This CDR3 spans 14 amino acids. CDR3 nucleotide sequence: TGCGCCAGCAGAATGAGTTTTTCGAATGAAAAACTGTTTTTT. It yields the protein CASRMSFSNEKLFF.

As regards this clonotype: A far larger clone is one nucleotide away, so this likely arose from a read error. J is TRBJ2-1 and V is TRBV28; D is perhaps TRBD1 (6 bases). The CDR3 length is 14 residues. V lost 4 bases and J 10 bases, leaving 17 bases between the germline ends. The V gene's germline CDR1 is MDHEN and CDR2 SYDVKM. CDR3 DNA sequence: TGTGCCAGCAGTTCGGCAGGGGATAAGTACGAGCAGTTCTTC. Translated, it gives CASSSAGDKYEQFF. The variable domain in full, with the rest retrieved from reference TRBV28 and TRBJ2-1, is DVKVTQSSRYLVKRTGEKVFLECVQDMDHENMFWYRQDPGLGLRLIYFSYDVKMKEKGDIPEGYSVSREKKERFSLILESASTNQTSMYLCASSSAGDKYEQFFGPGTRLTVL.

There are many counts of this clonotype. The chain uses TRBV7-2 and TRBJ2-1; TRBD2 aligns across 13 bases. Germline V lookup: CDR1 SGHTA, CDR2 FQGNSA. V lost 6 bases to trimming and J lost 8 bases; unmatched junction nucleotides: 7. The CDR3 is 15 amino acids. The CDR3 sequence: CASSGGTSGVYEQFF. CDR3 DNA: TGTGCCAGCAGTGGCGGGACTAGCGGGGTCTATGAGCAGTTCTTC.

As for this clonotype: This may arise from a read error, as a much more abundant clone is one base away. The genes are TRBV11-2 and TRBJ1-4; D ambiguous. Trimming took 5 bases from V and 0 from J, leaving 10 bases between them. The CDR3 is made up of 15 amino acids. Germline V gene data show CDR1 as SGHAT and CDR2 as FQNNGV. CDR3 bases: TGTGCCAGCAGCGTAATAAAAACAACTAATGAAAAACTGTTTTTT. Protein sequence: CASSVIKTTNEKLFF. The entire variable domain, with the rest obtained from reference TRBV11-2 and TRBJ1-4, is as follows: EAGVAQSPRYKIIEKRQSVAFWCNPISGHATLYWYQQILGQGPKLLIQFQNNGVVDDSQLPKDRFSAERLKGVDSTLKIQPAKLEDSAVYLCASSVIKTTNEKLFFGSGTQLSVL.

This rearrangement joins TRBV20-1 to TRBJ2-5; possible D gene TRBD2, 6 bases. The CDR3 is 15 amino acids. The germline gives CDR1 DFQATT, CDR2 SNEGSKA (reference sequence). V was shortened by 1 base and J by 1 base, with 13 bases between the two germline ends. CDR3 sequence: CSARGASDPQETQYF. DNA for the CDR3: TGCAGTGCTAGAGGGGCTAGCGACCCCCAAGAGACCCAGTACTTC.

This clonotype is medium-sized in the sample. The V and J genes are TRBV6-1 and TRBJ2-1, with TRBD2 as a possible D gene (6 bases). V was clipped by 0 bases and J by 6 bases, with 21 bases between them. The CDR3 totals 18 residues. Germline values: CDR1 MNHNS, CDR2 SASEGT. In DNA form, the CDR3 reads TGTGCCAGCAGTGAAGCCAGGAGGGCTAGCGAATCCCGCAATGAGCAGTTCTTC. As protein: CASSEARRASESRNEQFF.

This clonotype was seen many times. The CDR3 protein is CASRPHEGQGGYTF. CDR3 nucleotides: TGTGCCAGCAGGCCCCATGAGGGACAGGGGGGCTACACCTTC. The chain has TRBV25-1 and TRBJ1-2; 10 nucleotides agree with TRBD1. The V and J ends lost 6 bases and 8 bases, in that order; junction bases with no gene match: 9. CDR3 size: 14 residues. The V gene's germline CDR1 is MGHDK and CDR2 SYGVNS.

A word on this clonotype: A clone one base away is much larger, so this may be a read error. The chain couples TRBV7-9 to TRBJ1-1; D may be TRBD1 (6 bases). The germline V gene encodes CDR1 SEHNR and CDR2 FQNEAQ (reference sequence). This CDR3 contains 14 residues. The V gene lost 5 bases and the J gene lost 5 bases, with 15 bases spanning the gap. Here the CDR3 DNA reads TGTGCCAGCAGCCCTACAGGGAGAGGAACTGAAGCTTTCTTT. Its protein product is CASSPTGRGTEAFF.

The CDR3 loop reads CASSFRGGVYEQFF. Here the CDR3 DNA reads TGTGCCAGCAGCTTCCGCGGGGGGGTATATGAGCAGTTCTTC. The rearrangement links TRBV5-6 to TRBJ2-1; 9 bases map to TRBD2. Germline CDR1 SGHDT, CDR2 YYEEEE. The V gene end was trimmed by 2 bases and the J gene end by 8 bases; junction bases not matched to a gene: 5. CDR3 length: 14 residues.

In its sample, this clonotype was seen many times. The V and J genes are TRBV28 and TRBJ2-7; 7 bases are shared with TRBD2. V dropped 1 base and J dropped 1; count of bases not matched to a gene: 13. Germline V gene data show CDR1 as MDHEN and CDR2 as SYDVKM. The CDR3 has 18 amino acids. CDR3 region: CASSLSPKSGDMSYEQYF. The CDR3 DNA reads TGTGCCAGCAGTTTATCCCCCAAGAGCGGGGATATGTCCTACGAGCAGTACTTC.

This clonotype was recorded many times. The chain combines TRBV11-2 with TRBJ2-5; 7 positions agree with TRBD2. The CDR3 loop spans 15 amino acids. V shed 2 bases and J 0 bases; nucleotides not matched to a gene: 3. CDR1 is SGHAT and CDR2 is FQNNGV in the germline V gene. The CDR3 DNA sequence: TGTGCCAGCAGCTTAAACGGGGGGTACCAAGAGACCCAGTACTTC. Protein sequence: CASSLNGGYQETQYF.

On this clonotype itself: A far larger clone is one base from this, pointing to a likely read error. The conserved final phenylalanine or tryptophan is absent from the CDR3, which likely points to a read error. The rearrangement joins TRBV7-1 to TRBJ2-5; weak D call: TRBD2 (5 bases). TRBV7-1 is filed as an ORF, its function uncertain. Trimming left V 2 bases short and J 5 bases short, with 12 bases between. The CDR3 has 14 residues. CDR3 sequence reads: CASSSSTQRETQYL. The DNA of the CDR3 is TGTGCCAGCAGCTCAAGCACGCAGCGGGAGACCCAGTACTTA.

This clonotype has only a few counts. The J gene is TRBJ2-1, the V gene TRBV20-1; no reliable D call. The CDR3 runs to 12 residues. The germline V gene has CDR1 DFQATT and CDR2 SNEGSKA (reference sequence). V was pared by 5 bases and J by 4 bases, with 9 bases between. CDR3 residues: CSALGTYNEQFF. CDR3 nucleotide sequence: TGCAGTGCTCTCGGAACGTACAATGAGCAGTTCTTC.

Comment on this clonotype: Only one base separates this from a far larger clonotype, so it likely reflects a read error. This rearrangement joins TRBV7-9 to TRBJ2-7; D unclear. This CDR3 has 12 amino acids. Germline V gene sequence: CDR1 SEHNR, CDR2 FQNEAQ (reference sequence). V gave up 1 base and J gave up 7 bases, with 8 bases separating them. CDR3: CASSLGRNEQYF. The CDR3 DNA is TGTGCCAGCAGCTTAGGACGCAATGAGCAGTACTTC.

This clonotype came up many times. The chain is built from TRBV13 and TRBJ1-1; 9 nucleotides match TRBD1. The length of the CDR3 is 15 residues. The V gene's germline CDR1 is PRHDT and CDR2 FYEKMQ (reference sequence). Unmatched junction bases numbered 7, after V lost 3 bases and J lost 5 bases. The CDR3 nucleotides read TGTGCCAGCAGCTTCGACAGGGGGATCAGAACTGAAGCTTTCTTT. Its translation: CASSFDRGIRTEAFF.

This clonotype was observed at least ten times. V usage is TRBV20-1 and J usage is TRBJ2-5, with 9 nucleotides matching TRBD2. Germline lookup yields CDR1 DFQATT and CDR2 SNEGSKA (reference sequence). The CDR3 covers 16 residues. Germline trimming cut 1 base from V and 2 bases from J; bases unmatched to any gene: 8. The DNA of the CDR3 is TGCAGTGCTAGAGTAGCGGAGCGGGGGGTACAAGAGACCCAGTACTTC. It translates to CSARVAERGVQETQYF.

This clonotype appeared many times. This chain links TRBV3-1 with TRBJ2-1; 8 nucleotides line up with TRBD2. CDR3 size: 15 residues. V shed 7 bases, J shed 0 bases, and the junction held 5 bases outside the gene matches. Germline CDR1 is LGHDT and CDR2 is YNNKEL (reference sequence). CDR3 amino acids: CASNSGTSSYNEQFF. The CDR3 DNA follows: TGTGCCAGCAACTCCGGGACTAGCTCCTACAATGAGCAGTTCTTC.

This clonotype occurred many times. This chain joins TRBV12-3 or TRBV12-4 and TRBJ2-1; D is ambiguous. The CDR3 totals 11 residues. Trimming took off 6 bases at V and 8 bases at J, with 8 bases between the two ends. Written as DNA, the CDR3 is TGTGCCAGCAGGGAACGACATGAGCAGTTCTTC. Translation gives CASRERHEQFF.

This clonotype has a count of ten or more. The chain has TRBV11-1 and TRBJ1-5; D gene ambiguous. The CDR3 totals 15 residues. V was pared by 5 bases and J by 7 bases, with 18 bases between. Germline V gene data show CDR1 as SGHAT and CDR2 as FQDESV (reference sequence). The CDR3 DNA reads as TGTGCCAGCAGCCTAGATAGCTCCGGTTTGCAGCCCCAGCATTTT. Encoded protein: CASSLDSSGLQPQHF.